The 13 T cell receptor beta chains presented below share a single source sample, sequenced in a study of blood T cell repertoires in COVID-19. Assay used: immunoSEQ multiplex PCR; TCRdb lists only in-frame clones, some missing. The sample has more than 200,000 clones, 80% seen once. Input material: PBMCs or T cells enriched from blood (not recorded which). The receptors shown here come from a man aged 30 to 39 with acute COVID-19.

The chain combines TRBV30 with TRBJ1-1; 10 nucleotides agree with TRBD1. Unmatched junction bases numbered 6, after V lost 5 bases and J lost 6 bases. The CDR3 has 13 amino acids. Germline V gives CDR1 GTSNPN, CDR2 SVGIG (reference sequence). The CDR3 bases are TGTGCCTGGGGACAGGGGGGATCGTCTGAAGCTTTCTTT. This sequence encodes CAWGQGGSSEAFF.

CDR3 in DNA: TGTGCCAGCAGTTTATCGGGTGAAGCTTTCTTT. Translation: CASSLSGEAFF. The chain uses TRBV9 and TRBJ1-1, with D uncertain. Germline CDR1 and CDR2: SGDLS and YYNGEE. V was cut by 5 bases and J by 7 bases, with 9 bases left in between. The CDR3 loop spans 11 amino acids.

The rearrangement joins TRBV3-1 (or the pseudogene TRBV3-2) to TRBJ2-7, with D hard to call. The V gene's germline CDR1 is LGHDT and CDR2 YNNKEL (reference sequence). Trimming left V 4 bases short and J 5 bases short, with 9 bases between. The CDR3 runs to 12 residues. The CDR3: CASSPGLNEQYF. The CDR3 region has the DNA TGTGCCAGCAGCCCCGGTTTAAACGAGCAGTACTTC.

The chain joins TRBV5-1 to TRBJ2-1, with TRBD1 matching over 8 bases. The CDR3 covers 15 residues. The V gene's germline CDR1 is SGHRS and CDR2 YFSETQ. Germline trimming cut 4 bases from V and 8 bases from J; bases unmatched to any gene: 11. CDR3 nucleotides: TGCGCCAGCAGCCCGCAAGAAGGACAGGGCTATGAGCAGTTCTTC. It yields the protein CASSPQEGQGYEQFF.

This clone has just a few counts. V and J are TRBV3-1 (or the pseudogene TRBV3-2) and TRBJ2-5, with 8 nucleotides matching TRBD2. Looked up from germline, CDR1 is LGHDT and CDR2 is YNNKEL (reference sequence). CDR3 length equals 15 residues. V lost 5 bases to trimming and J lost 2 bases; unmatched junction nucleotides: 7. In DNA, the CDR3 is TGTGCCAGCAGCGTGCCGGGACTAGGTCAAGAGACCCAGTACTTC. It encodes CASSVPGLGQETQYF.

This chain links TRBV27 with TRBJ1-2; tentative D call: TRBD1 (6 bases). Trimming cost V 5 bases and J 4 bases, with 17 bases left between them. Looked up from germline, CDR1 is MNHEY and CDR2 is SMNVEV (reference sequence). This CDR3 has 15 amino acids. CDR3 nucleotides: TGTGCCAGCAGTCCCCTACTAGGACAGCGCTATGGCTACACCTTC. Amino acid sequence: CASSPLLGQRYGYTF.

CDR3 in DNA: TGTGCCACCAGCCCTCGGTCAGGCAATAATTCACCCCTCCACTTT. It specifies CATSPRSGNNSPLHF. This chain joins TRBV15 and TRBJ1-6; no clear D. CDR1 and CDR2 (germline): LNHNV, YYDKDF (reference sequence). V was shortened by 5 bases and J by 5 bases, with 13 bases between the two germline ends. The CDR3 has 15 amino acids.

This chain uses TRBV19 with TRBJ1-4; 7 positions match TRBD1. The CDR3 is 14 amino acids. Germline V gene lookup returns CDR1 LNHDA and CDR2 SQIVND (reference sequence). Trimming removed 6 bases from V and 7 bases from J; junction bases left unmatched: 8. The CDR3: CASRQTGVGEKLFF. The CDR3 DNA is TGTGCCAGTAGACAAACAGGGGTCGGTGAAAAACTGTTTTTT.

This sequence joins TRBV2 and TRBJ2-7; the match to TRBD2 covers 12 bases. Germline V CDR1 and CDR2: SNHLY, FYNNEI. V lost 11 bases, J lost 4 bases, and 6 bases stayed unmatched. The CDR3 is made up of 13 amino acids. The CDR3 DNA sequence: TGTGCCGTTCTAGCGGGGGGGAGGTACGAGCAGTACTTC. It specifies CAVLAGGRYEQYF.

V usage is TRBV5-4 and J usage is TRBJ2-3, with 9 bases identical to TRBD1. Germline V CDR1 and CDR2: SGHNT, YYREEE (reference sequence). Trimming took 4 bases from V and 3 from J; bases not matched to a gene: 3. CDR3 length: 14 amino acids. CDR3 bases: TGTGCCAGCAGCGTAGGACAGGGGACAGATACGCAGTATTTT. Translated, it gives CASSVGQGTDTQYF. The whole variable domain, remainder taken from reference TRBV5-4 and TRBJ2-3, is ETGVTQSPTHLIKTRGQQVTLRCSSQSGHNTVSWYQQALGQGPQFIFQYYREEENGRGNFPPRFSGLQFPNYSSELNVNALELDDSALYLCASSVGQGTDTQYFGPGTRLTVL.

The chain joins TRBV4-2 to TRBJ2-1, with D possibly matching TRBD2 (5 bases). Deletions cut 0 bases from V and 5 bases from J, with 11 bases between. Germline assignment: CDR1 LGHNA and CDR2 YNFKEQ. The CDR3 totals 15 residues. CDR3 region: CASSQDRLADNEQFF. The DNA for the CDR3 is TGTGCCAGCAGCCAAGATCGCCTAGCAGACAATGAGCAGTTCTTC.

The V call is TRBV9, the J call TRBJ1-2, with TRBD1 matching over 8 bases. This CDR3 has 14 residues. Germline CDR1 SGDLS, CDR2 YYNGEE. V was clipped by 3 bases and J by 7 bases; unmatched bases: 8. The CDR3 DNA reads as TGTGCCAGCAGCGACCCCGGACAGGGAGGTGGCTACACCTTC. It codes for CASSDPGQGGGYTF.

The rearrangement uses TRBV7-9 and TRBJ1-4; no firm D call. The CDR3 is 13 residues long. In germline, CDR1 is SEHNR, CDR2 FQNEAQ (reference sequence). Trimming cost V 2 bases and J 5 bases, with 6 bases left between them. The CDR3 sequence: CASSLNLNEKLFF. CDR3 DNA: TGTGCCAGCAGCTTAAACTTAAATGAAAAACTGTTTTTT.